This T cell receptor (beta chain) was recovered during a study of blood T cell repertoires in COVID-19. Study background: Donors in the United States, Italy and Spain gave samples during acute or convalescent COVID-19. The analysed material was cDNA or gDNA that came from T cells, B-cell-depleted T cells, or PBMCs.

In the source study's methods: Cell counts per sample came from amplifying reference gene primers. Libraries were prepared by immunoSEQ multiplex PCR; TCRdb keeps only in-frame clonotypes and omits some of them. V and J calls and clone size come straight from that table; D and trimming were deduced from the DNA. The sample contains approximately 270,000 clones, roughly 86% of which appear only once. Trimming shortened V by 8 bases and J by 1 base, and 17 bases separated the two germline ends. CDR3 length: 15 amino acids. CDR1 and CDR2 (germline): MNHEY, SVGAGI. The origin of this receptor is a man in his forties with active or convalescent COVID-19. Sequenced: peripheral blood. The chain recombines TRBV6-5 with TRBJ2-5, with a tentative D call TRBD2 (6 bases). The CDR3 DNA reads TGTGCCAGCGACGGGGGAGATAGGGCCCAAGAGACCCAGTACTTC. Amino acids: CASDGGDRAQETQYF.